Listed below are T cell receptor beta chains from one sample, sequenced in a study of cytomegalovirus exposure and HLA in healthy donors. TCRdb keeps only in-frame clones here, not all; method: immunoSEQ multiplex PCR. The sample holds under 150,000 clones, about 83% seen once. The sequencing sample was made of PBMCs. The source of these receptors is a girl aged 2 to 10 in good health and CMV-seronegative. Each CDR3 is given with its conserved first and last residue. The D gene is left open where the match is weak. A clone size is listed for some rows: how often the clone was seen (once, few, many), or a class if it is expanded.

size: once; V: TRBV28; J: TRBJ1-1; D: -; DNA: TGTGCCAGCAGTTACCGACAGAACACTGAAGCTTTCTTT; CDR3: CASSYRQNTEAFF
size: -; V: TRBV5-4; J: TRBJ1-2; D: -; DNA: TGTGCCAGCAGCTTGTTCTTCAGGACATCTAACTATGGCTACACCTTC; CDR3: CASSLFFRTSNYGYTF
size: -; V: TRBV30; J: TRBJ2-1; D: TRBD2; DNA: TGTGCCTGGAGTGTACGGCTAGCGGGACGCGACAATGAGCAGTTCTTC; CDR3: CAWSVRLAGRDNEQFF
size: -; V: TRBV28; J: TRBJ1-5; D: TRBD1; DNA: TGTGCCAGCAGGCCGACAGGGTTGGAGCCCCAGCATTTT; CDR3: CASRPTGLEPQHF
size: -; V: TRBV5-6; J: TRBJ2-1; D: -; DNA: TGTGCCAGCAGCTTGCAGGGGTCCTACAATGAGCAGTTCTTC; CDR3: CASSLQGSYNEQFF
size: -; V: TRBV19; J: TRBJ2-3; D: TRBD1; DNA: TGTGCCAGTAGTCCCTCGACAGGGGCCCCAGAGTATTTT; CDR3: CASSPSTGAPEYF
size: -; V: TRBV19; J: TRBJ2-5; D: TRBD1; DNA: TGTGCCAGTAGTACCCCCGGGACAGAACAAGAGACCCAGTACTTC; CDR3: CASSTPGTEQETQYF
size: -; V: TRBV6-4; J: TRBJ2-1; D: TRBD2; DNA: TGTGCCAGCAGTGACGGAAGCGGGGGGGCTGAGCAGTTCTTC; CDR3: CASSDGSGGAEQFF
size: few; V: TRBV10-3; J: TRBJ2-7; D: -; DNA: TGTGCCACGGGGGGGGGACAGGGATCGTACGAGCAGTACTTC; CDR3: CATGGGQGSYEQYF
size: -; V: TRBV9; J: TRBJ1-5; D: TRBD1; DNA: TGTGCCAGCAGCGTATACAACAGGGGGCGCGATCTTTCTGACAATCAGCCCCAGCATTTT; CDR3: CASSVYNRGRDLSDNQPQHF
size: -; V: TRBV15; J: TRBJ2-1; D: -; DNA: TGTGCCACCAGCCCGGCCTACAATGAGCAGTTCTTC; CDR3: CATSPAYNEQFF
size: -; V: TRBV29-1; J: TRBJ2-1; D: TRBD2; DNA: TGCAGCGTTGCCGGGGGTTGGATAGCGGGGGAAGAGCAGTTCTTC; CDR3: CSVAGGWIAGEEQFF
size: -; V: TRBV5-4; J: TRBJ1-2; D: -; DNA: TGTGCCAGCAGCTTGGGACGACAGGCCGGCTATGGCTACACCTTC; CDR3: CASSLGRQAGYGYTF
size: -; V: TRBV28; J: TRBJ1-5; D: -; DNA: TGTGCCAGCAGTTTACTTGCGGCCCTACATCAGCCCCAGCATTTT; CDR3: CASSLLAALHQPQHF
size: -; V: TRBV4-1; J: TRBJ2-7; D: TRBD1; DNA: TGCGCCAGCAGCCAAGGAAGTGTCTACACAGGGGCCTACGAGCAGTACTTC; CDR3: CASSQGSVYTGAYEQYF
size: -; V: TRBV28; J: TRBJ1-2; D: TRBD1; DNA: TGTGCCAGCAGTTCGGACAGGGGTTTCGGCTACACCTTC; CDR3: CASSSDRGFGYTF
size: once; V: TRBV23-1; J: TRBJ2-7; D: -; DNA: TGCGCCAGCAGATCCAGCGGGTTGAGCTCCTACGAGCAGTACTTC; CDR3: CASRSSGLSSYEQYF
size: once; V: TRBV15; J: TRBJ2-1; D: TRBD2; DNA: TGTGCCACCAGCAGGGAACTAGCGGGGTACAATGAGCAGTTCTTC; CDR3: CATSRELAGYNEQFF
size: -; V: TRBV29-1; J: TRBJ1-1; D: TRBD1; DNA: TGCAGCGTTGAAAGGAGGGGGCTGGACACTGAAGCTTTCTTT; CDR3: CSVERRGLDTEAFF
size: -; V: TRBV25-1; J: TRBJ2-5; D: -; DNA: TGTGCCAGCGGGGGGGGACAGGTCCAAGAGACCCAGTACTTC; CDR3: CASGGGQVQETQYF
size: -; V: TRBV29-1; J: TRBJ2-7; D: TRBD2; DNA: TGCAGCGCGAGGGCTAGCGGGAGTTTCTACGAGCAGTACTTC; CDR3: CSARASGSFYEQYF
size: -; V: TRBV18; J: TRBJ2-3; D: TRBD2; DNA: TGTGCCAGCTCACCCCTGGAGGAGTCTAGCGGGGGGGCCGATACGCAGTATTTT; CDR3: CASSPLEESSGGADTQYF
size: -; V: TRBV28; J: TRBJ2-6; D: -; DNA: TGTGCCAGCAGTTTGGCTAGCTCTGGGGCCAACGTCCTGACTTTC; CDR3: CASSLASSGANVLTF
size: once; V: TRBV11-2; J: TRBJ1-2; D: -; DNA: TGTGCCAGCAGCTTATGGCCCGGGGGGGGAAGTAACTATGGCTACACCTTC; CDR3: CASSLWPGGGSNYGYTF
size: -; V: TRBV4-1; J: TRBJ2-1; D: TRBD2; DNA: TGCGCCAGCAGCCAAGGGGCTAGCGGTTCGACTGAGCAGTTCTTC; CDR3: CASSQGASGSTEQFF
size: -; V: TRBV2; J: TRBJ1-3; D: -; DNA: TGTGCCACTACCAGGGACTACTCTGGAAACACCATATATTTT; CDR3: CATTRDYSGNTIYF
size: -; V: TRBV27; J: TRBJ2-3; D: -; DNA: TGTGCCAGCAGGTCAGGGGCCCCAGATACGCAGTATTTT; CDR3: CASRSGAPDTQYF
size: -; V: TRBV5-6; J: TRBJ2-3; D: -; DNA: TGTGCCAGCAGCTTGGGTCCTGAGTTAGATACGCAGTATTTT; CDR3: CASSLGPELDTQYF
size: -; V: TRBV6-1; J: TRBJ1-2; D: -; DNA: TGTGCCAGCAGTGAAGCAGTGAGTGTCGGTGGCTACACCTTC; CDR3: CASSEAVSVGGYTF
size: once; V: TRBV18; J: TRBJ2-1; D: TRBD1; DNA: TGTGCCAGCTCACCACCCGGGACAGCGCGCAATGAGCAGTTCTTC; CDR3: CASSPPGTARNEQFF
size: -; V: TRBV7-9; J: TRBJ2-7; D: -; DNA: TGTGCCAGCAGCCCGGGGACTCGAGGCGAGCAGTACTTC; CDR3: CASSPGTRGEQYF
size: -; V: TRBV7-9; J: TRBJ2-1; D: -; DNA: TGTGCCAGCAGTCGACAGAGCTCCTACAATGAGCAGTTCTTC; CDR3: CASSRQSSYNEQFF
size: few; V: TRBV6-5; J: TRBJ1-1; D: -; DNA: TGTGCCAGCAGTTATCGGGTGTCCTTAACCGAAGCTTTCTTT; CDR3: CASSYRVSLTEAFF
size: once; V: TRBV27; J: TRBJ2-5; D: TRBD1; DNA: TGTGCCAGCAGCTGGATCGGGACAGGGCAAGAGACCCAGTACTTC; CDR3: CASSWIGTGQETQYF
size: -; V: TRBV20-1; J: TRBJ2-7; D: -; DNA: TGCAGTGCAACAAACAACTACGAGCAGTACTTC; CDR3: CSATNNYEQYF
size: -; V: TRBV19; J: TRBJ2-7; D: TRBD1; DNA: TGTGCCAGTAGTACCCCGACAGGGGGCGTAGAGTACGAGCAGTACTTC; CDR3: CASSTPTGGVEYEQYF
size: -; V: TRBV5-1; J: TRBJ1-5; D: -; DNA: TGCGCCAGCAGCTTGGTTCCAGGGAATCAGCCCCAGCATTTT; CDR3: CASSLVPGNQPQHF
size: -; V: TRBV27; J: TRBJ2-5; D: -; DNA: TGTGCCAGCAGTTTAGCAGGGGCCACCTTATGGACCCAGTACTTC; CDR3: CASSLAGATLWTQYF
size: -; V: TRBV5-1; J: TRBJ2-3; D: TRBD1; DNA: TGCGCCAGCAGCTTGTCTACGGGACAGGGGGCAGATACGCAGTATTTT; CDR3: CASSLSTGQGADTQYF
size: -; V: TRBV2; J: TRBJ2-3; D: -; DNA: TGTGCCAGCAGGAGGGAAGGAGATACGCAGTATTTT; CDR3: CASRREGDTQYF
size: -; V: TRBV7-6; J: TRBJ2-3; D: TRBD2; DNA: TGTGCCAGCAGCCAACCGACTAGCGGGGGCACAGATACGCAGTATTTT; CDR3: CASSQPTSGGTDTQYF
size: few; V: TRBV5-1; J: TRBJ2-7; D: TRBD2; DNA: TGCGCCAGCTCGCGCGGGGGTTTTTCCTACGAGCAGTACTTC; CDR3: CASSRGGFSYEQYF
size: -; V: TRBV15; J: TRBJ1-3; D: TRBD1; DNA: TGTGCCACCAGCAGAGATCGGACAGGAGGAAACACCATATATTTT; CDR3: CATSRDRTGGNTIYF
size: -; V: TRBV16; J: TRBJ1-4; D: -; DNA: TGTGCCAGCAGCCGCCCTGAGGACCGTATGCGGGGAGGCTCAACTAATGAAAAACTGTTTTTT; CDR3: CASSRPEDRMRGGSTNEKLFF
size: -; V: TRBV29-1; J: TRBJ1-1; D: -; DNA: TGCAGCGTTAGAGTGGGGCTGAACACTGAAGCTTTCTTT; CDR3: CSVRVGLNTEAFF
size: once; V: TRBV27; J: TRBJ1-2; D: TRBD1; DNA: TGTGCCAGCAGTCCCGGGACAGACTATGGCTACACCTTC; CDR3: CASSPGTDYGYTF
size: -; V: TRBV19; J: TRBJ1-4; D: -; DNA: TGTGCCACGAGTGCAACTAATGAAAAACTGTTTTTT; CDR3: CATSATNEKLFF
size: -; V: TRBV28; J: TRBJ1-2; D: TRBD1; DNA: TGTGCCAGCTGCGACCCCGGGACAGGGGATGGCTACACCTTC; CDR3: CASCDPGTGDGYTF
size: -; V: TRBV4-2; J: TRBJ2-2; D: -; DNA: TGTGCCAGCAGCCAAGGACAGGACACCGGGGAGCTGTTTTTT; CDR3: CASSQGQDTGELFF
size: -; V: TRBV7-9; J: TRBJ2-7; D: TRBD2; DNA: TGTGCCAGGAAACGGGGGAGGGCCTCATTCGAGCAGTACTTC; CDR3: CARKRGRASFEQYF
size: -; V: TRBV7-8; J: TRBJ1-2; D: TRBD1; DNA: TGTGCCAGCAGCGTAGACAGGGGAAGTCGTGGCTACACCTTC; CDR3: CASSVDRGSRGYTF
size: -; V: TRBV7-2; J: TRBJ2-3; D: -; DNA: TGTGCCAGCAGCTTTGGTGGGGGCAGCGGCACAGATACGCAGTATTTT; CDR3: CASSFGGGSGTDTQYF
size: -; V: TRBV7-2; J: TRBJ2-3; D: -; DNA: TGTGCCAGCAGGGACTGGGGAACAAGCACAGATACGCAGTATTTT; CDR3: CASRDWGTSTDTQYF
size: -; V: TRBV5-1; J: TRBJ2-1; D: -; DNA: TGCGCCAGTGGGATAGCGATTGAGCAGTTCTTC; CDR3: CASGIAIEQFF
size: -; V: TRBV19; J: TRBJ1-1; D: -; DNA: TGTGCCAGTAGTATTAATGCGGGCCTTGCGGGCACTGAAGCTTTCTTT; CDR3: CASSINAGLAGTEAFF
size: -; V: TRBV30; J: TRBJ1-3; D: -; DNA: TGTGCCTGCGGGAGGCCCGGAAACACCATATATTTT; CDR3: CACGRPGNTIYF